These 29 T cell receptor beta chains were all obtained from the same sample, sequenced in a study of cytomegalovirus exposure and HLA in healthy donors. Vbeta (60) and Jbeta (13) primers were used in the PCR. Assay: immunoSEQ multiplex PCR; the TCRdb copy retains only in-frame clones and omits some. The sample contains tens of thousands of clones, roughly 67% of which appear only once. The sequenced material came from PBMCs. Receptors originate from a man aged 50-59 years in good health and CMV-seronegative.

This clone was seen more than once but under ten times. The likely explanation is a read error, given a far larger clone one base away. The rearrangement links TRBV4-3 to TRBJ2-7, with 7 positions matching TRBD1. V shed 0 bases, J shed 0 bases, and the junction held 2 bases outside the gene matches. Germline CDR1 and CDR2: LGHNA and YSLEER. CDR3 length equals 15 residues. The CDR3 reads CASSQEGQSSYEQYF. In nucleotides, the CDR3 is TGCGCCAGCAGCCAAGAGGGACAGAGCTCCTACGAGCAGTACTTC.

The V call is TRBV27, the J call TRBJ1-5; 9 bases are a match to TRBD1. Per germline, CDR1 MNHEY and CDR2 SMNVEV (reference sequence). Trimming removed 0 bases from V and 4 bases from J; junction bases left unmatched: 4. CDR3 length: 16 residues. DNA for the CDR3: TGTGCCAGCAGTTTATCCGGACAGGGGCCAAATCAGCCCCAGCATTTT. It translates to CASSLSGQGPNQPQHF.

This chain joins TRBV2 and TRBJ1-1; the match to TRBD1 covers 7 bases. The J segment lost 0 bases and the V segment lost 7 bases, leaving 17 bases of the junction unmatched. The length of the CDR3 is 18 residues. Germline V CDR1 and CDR2: SNHLY, FYNNEI. Here the CDR3 DNA reads TGTGCCAGCAAAACCGGAACCCAGACAGGGAGAGTGAACACTGAAGCTTTCTTT. This gives the protein CASKTGTQTGRVNTEAFF.

The chain recombines TRBV6-1 with TRBJ2-5; TRBD1 matches 9 bases. The V segment lost 8 bases and the J segment 5 bases; nucleotides outside the gene matches: 9. Germline-derived CDR1 and CDR2 are MNHNS and SASEGT. The CDR3 covers 14 residues. The CDR3 region is CASEFTGGGETQYF. For the CDR3, the DNA is TGTGCCAGCGAATTCACAGGGGGCGGGGAGACCCAGTACTTC.

This sequence joins TRBV9 and TRBJ1-1; no reliable D call. V was shortened by 4 bases and J by 0 bases, with 13 bases between the two germline ends. The germline V gene has CDR1 SGDLS and CDR2 YYNGEE. The CDR3 spans 15 residues. The CDR3 here is CASSPTNGVNTEAFF. The CDR3 coding sequence is TGTGCCAGCAGCCCGACGAACGGGGTGAACACTGAAGCTTTCTTT. Together with reference TRBV9 and TRBJ1-1, the CDR3 gives the full variable domain: DSGVTQTPKHLITATGQRVTLRCSPRSGDLSVYWYQQSLDQGLQFLIQYYNGEERAKGNILERFSAQQFPDLHSELNLSSLELGDSALYFCASSPTNGVNTEAFFGQGTRLTVV.

This clone showed up just once. One junction end disagrees with the germline gene, perhaps due to a read error. The V and J genes are TRBV7-9 and TRBJ2-3, with 8 bases aligning to TRBD1. CDR1 and CDR2 (germline): SEHNR, FQNEAQ (reference sequence). The CDR3 runs 16 residues. The CDR3 DNA reads as TGTTCCAGCAGCTCGTGGACAGGGCGAAATAGGGATACGCAGTATTTT. Translating gives CSSSSWTGRNRDTQYF. Looking up the rest from reference TRBV7-9 and TRBJ2-3 gives the full variable domain: DTGVSQNPRHKITKRGQNVTFRCDPISEHNRLYWYRQTLGQGPEFLTYFQNEAQLEKSRLLSDRFSAERPKGSFSTLEIQRTEQGDSAMYLCSSSSWTGRNRDTQYFGPGTRLTVL.

This clone is a singleton in its sample. The chain has TRBV9 and TRBJ1-1, with a possible D match to TRBD1 (6 bases). CDR1 and CDR2 (germline): SGDLS, YYNGEE. This CDR3 is 15 amino acids long. V lost 0 bases and J 0 bases, leaving 9 bases between the germline ends. The CDR3 region has the DNA TGTGCCAGCAGCGTAGAGGGGGTCATGAACACTGAAGCTTTCTTT. As protein: CASSVEGVMNTEAFF.

The rearrangement joins TRBV11-1 to TRBJ2-5; 7 nucleotides line up with TRBD2. Germline V CDR1 and CDR2: SGHAT, FQDESV (reference sequence). The CDR3 consists of 14 residues. J lost 9 bases, V lost 5 bases, and 12 bases had no gene match. Here the CDR3 reads CASSPGLDAGSQYF. CDR3 bases: TGTGCCAGCAGCCCCGGACTAGACGCGGGGTCCCAGTACTTC.

The V gene is TRBV6-1, the J gene TRBJ1-6; 8 nucleotides line up with TRBD1. J gave up 7 bases and V 3 bases, and 5 bases lay outside the gene matches. Germline V lookup: CDR1 MNHNS, CDR2 SASEGT. The CDR3 is 15 residues long. CDR3 nucleotides: TGTGCCAGCAGTGATCGACAGGGGTCGAATTCACCCCTCCACTTT. It translates to CASSDRQGSNSPLHF.

The chain recombines TRBV11-2 with TRBJ2-5; D is unclear. TRBJ2-7 explains the end of the DNA better; the J call may be wrong. The germline V gene has CDR1 SGHAT and CDR2 FQNNGV. The CDR3 has 14 amino acids. CDR3 in amino acids: CASSLEAGSYEQYF. Here the CDR3 DNA reads TGTGCCAGCAGCTTAGAGGCAGGCTCCTACGAGCAGTACTTC.

The chain carries TRBV5-5 and TRBJ1-4, with D maybe TRBD1 (5 bases). The germline V gene encodes CDR1 SGHKS and CDR2 YYEKEE (reference sequence). The germline V and J ends were trimmed by 4 bases and 2 bases, with 6 bases remaining between them. This CDR3 comprises 13 residues. Written as DNA, the CDR3 is TGTGCCAGCAGCAGGGGTACTAATGAAAAACTGTTTTTT. Protein product: CASSRGTNEKLFF.

The rearrangement joins TRBV5-1 to TRBJ1-1, with D possibly matching TRBD1 (5 bases). The V gene's germline CDR1 is SGHRS and CDR2 YFSETQ. V lost 6 bases, J lost 2 bases, and 14 bases lay in between. The CDR3 runs 14 residues. The CDR3 loop reads CASNPGGVNTEAFF. The CDR3 bases are TGCGCCAGCAACCCGGGAGGGGTAAACACTGAAGCTTTCTTT.

The rearrangement uses TRBV5-1 and TRBJ2-5; D unclear. Near its end, the DNA agrees better with TRBJ2-7, so the J call may be wrong. This CDR3 comprises 12 residues. Germline V lookup: CDR1 SGHRS, CDR2 YFSETQ. CDR3 sequence: CASSLDGYEQYF. The CDR3 coding sequence is TGCGCCAGCAGCTTGGACGGGTACGAGCAGTACTTC.

The rearrangement uses TRBV2 and TRBJ1-5; no reliable D call. The CDR3 is 14 amino acids. Germline V gives CDR1 SNHLY, CDR2 FYNNEI. Trimming took 8 bases from V and 9 from J, leaving 20 bases between them. CDR3 nucleotide sequence: TGTGCCAGCGGACTGGAGAGCCCCTCGGGGCCCCAGCATTTT. Translated: CASGLESPSGPQHF.

With respect to this clone: Distinct nucleotide sequences in the sample also encode this CDR3. The V call is TRBV5-5, the J call TRBJ2-7; perhaps TRBD1 as D (5 bases). Deletions cut 1 base from V and 2 bases from J, with 7 bases between. CDR1 is SGHKS, CDR2 YYEKEE, per germline (reference sequence). The CDR3 consists of 13 residues. The CDR3 protein is CASSLTGTYEQYF. The CDR3 DNA sequence: TGTGCCAGCAGCTTGACAGGAACCTACGAGCAGTACTTC. Drawing the rest from reference TRBV5-5 and TRBJ2-7, the complete variable domain is DAGVTQSPTHLIKTRGQQVTLRCSPISGHKSVSWYQQVLGQGPQFIFQYYEKEERGRGNFPDRFSARQFPNYSSELNVNALLLGDSALYLCASSLTGTYEQYFGPGTRLTVT.

The rearrangement uses TRBV14 and TRBJ2-3; possible D gene TRBD1, 6 bases. The CDR3 covers 16 residues. Germline CDR1 is SGHDN and CDR2 is FVKESK. V lost 4 bases to trimming and J lost 4 bases, with 18 bases between them. The CDR3 DNA is TGTGCCAGCAGCCGAGGCTTGGGACATTCTTCAGATACGCAGTATTTT. Protein: CASSRGLGHSSDTQYF.

The J gene is TRBJ2-2, the V gene TRBV9; weak D call: TRBD1 (5 bases). The V end lost 4 bases, the J end lost 4 bases, and 14 bases lay between the germline ends. The V gene's germline CDR1 is SGDLS and CDR2 YYNGEE. The CDR3 is 15 residues long. CDR3 in amino acids: CASSRNRLLTGELFF. The CDR3 DNA reads TGTGCCAGCAGCAGAAACAGGCTGCTCACCGGGGAGCTGTTTTTT.

V gene TRBV19 combines with J gene TRBJ1-4; 7 positions agree with TRBD1. This CDR3 is 20 amino acids long. CDR1 is LNHDA and CDR2 is SQIVND in the germline V gene (reference sequence). The V gene end was trimmed by 7 bases and the J gene end by 0 bases; junction bases not matched to a gene: 20. CDR3 coding DNA: TGTGCCAGTAAAGGAGATAGGCTAACAGGGGCGTCAGCAACTAATGAAAAACTGTTTTTT. The encoded protein is CASKGDRLTGASATNEKLFF.

CDR3 coding DNA: TGTGCCAGCAGCTTATTTGGGGCTAGCGGCCAAGAGACCCAGTACTTC. Translated, it gives CASSLFGASGQETQYF. This chain joins TRBV7-2 and TRBJ2-5, with TRBD2 matching over 7 bases. Germline CDR1 reads SGHTA; CDR2 reads FQGNSA. Germline trimming cut 2 bases from V and 1 base from J; bases unmatched to any gene: 7. The CDR3 is 16 residues long.

CDR3 nucleotides: TGTGCCAGCAGCTCCGTGATCCGGGACAGGGTTAGCACAGATACGCAGTATTTT. It is translated as CASSSVIRDRVSTDTQYF. The genes are TRBV5-5 and TRBJ2-3, with 9 nucleotides matching TRBD1. This CDR3 has 18 residues. J lost 0 bases, V lost 3 bases, and 11 bases had no gene match. The germline V gene encodes CDR1 SGHKS and CDR2 YYEKEE (reference sequence). The full variable domain, in which reference TRBV5-5 and TRBJ2-3 provide the parts outside the CDR3, is DAGVTQSPTHLIKTRGQQVTLRCSPISGHKSVSWYQQVLGQGPQFIFQYYEKEERGRGNFPDRFSARQFPNYSSELNVNALLLGDSALYLCASSSVIRDRVSTDTQYFGPGTRLTVL.

This clone came up a few times. The chain couples TRBV6-1 to TRBJ2-7; a possible D gene is TRBD1 (5 bases). Germline-derived CDR1 and CDR2 are MNHNS and SASEGT. V was shortened by 2 bases and J by 4 bases, with 6 bases between the two germline ends. CDR3 length equals 12 residues. The CDR3 DNA sequence: TGTGCCAGCAGTGAAAAGGGGTACGAGCAGTACTTC. Protein sequence: CASSEKGYEQYF.

V usage is TRBV30 and J usage is TRBJ1-2; maybe TRBD1 (6 bases). This CDR3 comprises 13 residues. The germline V gene encodes CDR1 GTSNPN and CDR2 SVGIG (reference sequence). Between the trimmed V and J ends, which lost 4 bases and 4 bases, there was a span of 13 bases. This CDR3 is CAWNREPRYGYTF. CDR3 nucleotide sequence: TGTGCCTGGAACAGGGAACCCCGCTATGGCTACACCTTC.

The rearrangement links TRBV5-1 to TRBJ2-7; D may be TRBD2 (5 bases). This CDR3 region has 13 residues. The germline V gene has CDR1 SGHRS and CDR2 YFSETQ. V was clipped by 4 bases and J by 6 bases, with 14 bases between them. The CDR3 DNA sequence: TGCGCCAGCAGCCCTGACCCACGGGGCGAGCAGTACTTC. It yields the protein CASSPDPRGEQYF.

The rearrangement links TRBV7-6 to TRBJ2-5; 8 bases agree with TRBD2. The CDR3 has 15 residues. The trim removed 0 bases at V and 5 bases at J, leaving 5 bases unmatched. Germline CDR1 reads SGHVS; CDR2 reads FNYEAQ. This CDR3 is CASSLAGASGETQYF. The CDR3 DNA reads TGTGCCAGCAGCTTAGCGGGTGCTAGCGGGGAGACCCAGTACTTC. Full variable domain (remainder filled in from reference TRBV7-6 and TRBJ2-5): GAGVSQSPRYKVTKRGQDVALRCDPISGHVSLYWYRQALGQGPEFLTYFNYEAQQDKSGLPNDRFSAERPEGSISTLTIQRTEQRDSAMYRCASSLAGASGETQYFGPGTRLLVL.

The V gene is TRBV29-1, the J gene TRBJ2-4; TRBD1 matches at 7 bases. Looked up from germline, CDR1 is SQVTM and CDR2 is ANQGSEA. The CDR3 covers 13 residues. With 5 bases clipped from V and 6 bases from J, the junction kept 7 bases outside the gene matches. The CDR3 reads CSVYPRDRNIQYF. The CDR3 DNA reads as TGCAGCGTTTACCCCCGGGACAGAAACATTCAGTACTTC.

This chain connects TRBV30 to TRBJ1-3; D is possibly TRBD1 (5 bases). The CDR3 covers 14 residues. V dropped 6 bases and J dropped 0 bases, with 12 bases sitting between them. Germline V gene sequence: CDR1 GTSNPN, CDR2 SVGIG (reference sequence). CDR3: CACLTGTSGNTIYF. In nucleotides, the CDR3 is TGTGCCTGCTTAACAGGAACCTCTGGAAACACCATATATTTT.

This chain uses TRBV10-1 with TRBJ2-3; a weak D match, TRBD2 (7 bases). V lost 6 bases and J 0 bases, leaving 19 bases between the germline ends. This CDR3 has 17 residues. Germline V gene sequence: CDR1 WNHNN, CDR2 SYGVQD (reference sequence). In DNA form, the CDR3 reads TGCGCCAGCAGCCCGGGGGGCATACCCACTAGCACAGATACGCAGTATTTT. It is translated as CASSPGGIPTSTDTQYF.

The chain links TRBV9 to TRBJ2-7; tentative D call: TRBD1 (7 bases). Germline lookup yields CDR1 SGDLS and CDR2 YYNGEE. V lost 7 bases to trimming and J lost 3 bases, with 20 bases between them. This CDR3 contains 15 residues. The CDR3 sequence: CASGGTTGTIYEQYF. The CDR3 DNA reads TGTGCCAGCGGAGGGACGACAGGGACGATCTACGAGCAGTACTTC.

This chain connects TRBV30 to TRBJ1-4; TRBD1 aligns across 8 bases. CDR1 is GTSNPN, CDR2 SVGIG, per germline (reference sequence). The junction had 14 bases not matched to a gene; V was cut back by 7 bases and J by 7 bases. CDR3 length: 15 amino acids. In nucleotides, the CDR3 is TGTGCCTACAGGACAGGGAGTGGGGTTTCTGAAAAACTGTTTTTT. It is translated as CAYRTGSGVSEKLFF.